Below, one T cell receptor beta chain is given with its context. This entry comes from a study of blood T cell repertoires in COVID-19. Study as a whole: Whether acute or convalescent, the COVID-19 samples came from the United States, Italy and Spain.

TCRdb's copy holds only in-frame clones and misses some; the assay was immunoSEQ multiplex PCR. The repertoire has 52,000 or so clones, roughly 90% of them found once; the top ten carry 3.6%. Patients of the Seattle cohort, enrolled during active infection, were followed longitudinally. The CDR3 contains 13 residues. Germline assignment: CDR1 ENHRY and CDR2 SYGVKD. Trimming cost V 11 bases and J 0 bases, with 12 bases left between them. Sequenced material: peripheral blood. This clonotype originated in a middle-aged man with COVID-19, enrolled during active disease. The chain carries TRBV10-3 and TRBJ2-3; weak D call: TRBD2 (5 bases). The CDR3 spells CAGGGTSTDTQYF. The CDR3 DNA is TGTGCCGGAGGCGGAACTAGCACAGATACGCAGTATTTT.